This T cell receptor beta chain was obtained from a study of cytomegalovirus exposure and HLA in healthy donors. CDR1 and CDR2 (germline): MNHEY, SVGAGI. The CDR3 has 14 amino acids. V was cut by 2 bases and J by 8 bases, with 15 bases left in between. Use of 60 Vbeta and 13 Jbeta primers characterized the PCR. The data were produced by immunoSEQ multiplex PCR, yet TCRdb's version contains in-frame clones alone and is incomplete. This sample's table has around 74,000 clones. The receptor comes from a man between 25 and 39 years old in good health and CMV-seronegative. V and J are TRBV6-5 and TRBJ1-2; D remains unclear. The material sequenced was PBMCs. Here the CDR3 reads CASSYLGQAIGYTF. As DNA, the CDR3 is TGTGCCAGCAGTTACCTTGGGCAGGCTATAGGCTACACCTTC.